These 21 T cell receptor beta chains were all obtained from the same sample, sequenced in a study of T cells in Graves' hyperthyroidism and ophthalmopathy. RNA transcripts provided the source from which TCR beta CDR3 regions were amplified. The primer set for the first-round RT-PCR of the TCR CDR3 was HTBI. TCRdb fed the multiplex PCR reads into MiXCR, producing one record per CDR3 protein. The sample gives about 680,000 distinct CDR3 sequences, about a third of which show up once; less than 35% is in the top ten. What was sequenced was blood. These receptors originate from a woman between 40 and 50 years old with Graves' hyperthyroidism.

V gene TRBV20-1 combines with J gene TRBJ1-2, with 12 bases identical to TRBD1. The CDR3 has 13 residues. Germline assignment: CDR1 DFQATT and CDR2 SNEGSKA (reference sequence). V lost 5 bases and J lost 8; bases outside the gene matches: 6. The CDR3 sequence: CSAAGTGGNGYTF. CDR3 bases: TGCAGTGCTGCCGGGACAGGGGGCAACGGCTACACCTTC.

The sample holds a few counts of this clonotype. In nucleotides, the CDR3 is TGTGCCAGTAGAATCGACAGATCCAATTCACCCCTCCACTTT. It translates to CASRIDRSNSPLHF. The chain is built from TRBV19 and TRBJ1-6; TRBD1 might be the D (5 bases). The V end lost 6 bases, the J end lost 7 bases, and 13 bases lay between the germline ends. The CDR3 extends over 14 amino acids. Germline V gene lookup returns CDR1 LNHDA and CDR2 SQIVND (reference sequence).

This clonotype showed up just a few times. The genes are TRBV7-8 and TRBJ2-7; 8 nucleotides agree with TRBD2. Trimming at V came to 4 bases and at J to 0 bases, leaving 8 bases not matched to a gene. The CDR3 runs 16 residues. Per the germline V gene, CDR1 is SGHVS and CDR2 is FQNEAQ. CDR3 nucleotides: TGTGCCAGCAGCTCCTTTAGCGGGGTCCCCTCCTACGAGCAGTACTTC. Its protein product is CASSSFSGVPSYEQYF.

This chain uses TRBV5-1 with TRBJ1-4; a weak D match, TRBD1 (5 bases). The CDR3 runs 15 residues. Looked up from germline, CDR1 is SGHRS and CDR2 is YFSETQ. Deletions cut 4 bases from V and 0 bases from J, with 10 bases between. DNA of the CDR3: TGCGCCAGCAGCACTCGACAGACAACTAATGAAAAACTGTTTTTT. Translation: CASSTRQTTNEKLFF.

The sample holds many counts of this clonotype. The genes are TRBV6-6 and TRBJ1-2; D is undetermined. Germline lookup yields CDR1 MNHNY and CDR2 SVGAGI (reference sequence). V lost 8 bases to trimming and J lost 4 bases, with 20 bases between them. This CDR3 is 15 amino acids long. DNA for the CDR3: TGTGCCAGCCTAACGATTAAATCACAACGCTATGGCTACACCTTC. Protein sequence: CASLTIKSQRYGYTF.

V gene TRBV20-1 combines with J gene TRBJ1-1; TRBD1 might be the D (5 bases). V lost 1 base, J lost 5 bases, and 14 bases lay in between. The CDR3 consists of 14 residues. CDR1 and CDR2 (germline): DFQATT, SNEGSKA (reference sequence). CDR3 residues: CSARVVGAPTEAFF. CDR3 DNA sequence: TGCAGTGCTAGAGTGGTAGGGGCACCGACTGAAGCTTTCTTT.

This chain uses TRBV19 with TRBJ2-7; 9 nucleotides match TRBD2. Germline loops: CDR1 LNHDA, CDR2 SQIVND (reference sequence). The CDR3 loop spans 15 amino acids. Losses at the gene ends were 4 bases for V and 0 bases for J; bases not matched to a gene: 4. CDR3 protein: CASSTAGGFSYEQYF. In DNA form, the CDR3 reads TGTGCCAGTAGTACAGCGGGGGGATTCTCCTACGAGCAGTACTTC.

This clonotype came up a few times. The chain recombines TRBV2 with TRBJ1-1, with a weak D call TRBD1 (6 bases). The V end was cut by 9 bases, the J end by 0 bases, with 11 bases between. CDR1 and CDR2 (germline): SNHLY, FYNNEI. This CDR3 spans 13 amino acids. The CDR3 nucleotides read TGTGCCAGTATCTGGGGGCTGAACACTGAAGCTTTCTTT. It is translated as CASIWGLNTEAFF.

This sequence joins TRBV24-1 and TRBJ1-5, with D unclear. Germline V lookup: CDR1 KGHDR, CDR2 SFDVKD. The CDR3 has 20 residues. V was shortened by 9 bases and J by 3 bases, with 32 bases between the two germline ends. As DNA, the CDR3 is TGTGCCACCCGAACCTTAGCAGAGATGACGCGGAATGGTGCCAATCAGCCCCAGCATTTT. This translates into CATRTLAEMTRNGANQPQHF.

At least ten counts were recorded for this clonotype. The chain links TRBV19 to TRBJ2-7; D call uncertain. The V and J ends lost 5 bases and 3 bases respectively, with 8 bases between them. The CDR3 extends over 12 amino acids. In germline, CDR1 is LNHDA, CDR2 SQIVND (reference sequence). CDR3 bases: TGTGCCAGTAGTCCTGTCCTCTACGAGCAGTACTTC. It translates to CASSPVLYEQYF.

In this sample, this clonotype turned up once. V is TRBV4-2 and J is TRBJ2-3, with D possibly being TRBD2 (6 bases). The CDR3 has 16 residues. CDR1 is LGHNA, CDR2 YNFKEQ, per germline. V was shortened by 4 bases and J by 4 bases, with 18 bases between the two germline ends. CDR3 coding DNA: TGTGCCAGCAGCCCAGTGGGGGGAGTTCAGGCAGATACGCAGTATTTT. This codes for CASSPVGGVQADTQYF.

The CDR3 region has the DNA TGTGCCAGCAGCCAAGTTGCAGGCCACTACGAGCAGTACTTC. Amino acid sequence: CASSQVAGHYEQYF. V is TRBV7-2 and J is TRBJ2-7; D call uncertain. V dropped 5 bases and J dropped 3 bases, with 14 bases sitting between them. CDR3 length: 14 amino acids. The germline V gene has CDR1 SGHTA and CDR2 FQGNSA.

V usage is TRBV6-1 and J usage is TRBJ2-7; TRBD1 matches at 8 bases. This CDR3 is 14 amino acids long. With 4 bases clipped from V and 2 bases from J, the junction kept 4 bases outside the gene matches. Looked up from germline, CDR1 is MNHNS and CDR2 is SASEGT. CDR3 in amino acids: CASSASGGAYEQYF. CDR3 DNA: TGTGCCAGCAGTGCTTCAGGGGGCGCCTACGAGCAGTACTTC.

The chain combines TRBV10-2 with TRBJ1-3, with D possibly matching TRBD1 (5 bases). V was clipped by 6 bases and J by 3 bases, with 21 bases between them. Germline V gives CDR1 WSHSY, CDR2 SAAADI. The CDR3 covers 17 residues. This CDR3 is CASSQLPPRGGGNTIYF. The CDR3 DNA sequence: TGCGCCAGCAGCCAACTGCCTCCACGGGGGGGTGGAAACACCATATATTTT.

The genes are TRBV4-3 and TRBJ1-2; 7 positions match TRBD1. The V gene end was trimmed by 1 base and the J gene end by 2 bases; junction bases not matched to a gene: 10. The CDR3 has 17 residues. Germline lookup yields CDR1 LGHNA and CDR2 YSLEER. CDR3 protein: CASSQGATGQSNYGYTF. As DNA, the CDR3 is TGCGCCAGCAGCCAAGGTGCTACGGGACAGTCGAACTATGGCTACACCTTC.

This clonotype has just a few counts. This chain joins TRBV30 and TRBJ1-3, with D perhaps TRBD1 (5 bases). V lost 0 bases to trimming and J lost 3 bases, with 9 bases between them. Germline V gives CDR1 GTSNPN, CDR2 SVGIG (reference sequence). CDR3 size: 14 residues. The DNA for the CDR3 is TGTGCCTGGAGTGTAGGGACGCTTGGAAACACCATATATTTT. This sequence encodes CAWSVGTLGNTIYF. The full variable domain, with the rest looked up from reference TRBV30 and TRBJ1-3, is SQTIHQWPATLVQPVGSPLSLECTVEGTSNPNLYWYRQAAGRGLQLLFYSVGIGQISSEVPQNLSASRPQDRQFILSSKKLLLSDSGFYLCAWSVGTLGNTIYFGEGSWLTVV.

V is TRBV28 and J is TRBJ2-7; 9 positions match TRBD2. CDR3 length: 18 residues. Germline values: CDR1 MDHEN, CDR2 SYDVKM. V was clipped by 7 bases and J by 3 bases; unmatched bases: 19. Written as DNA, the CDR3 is TGTGCCAGCACCACCTCCCGGGGCCTAGCGGGAAGGTACTACGAGCAGTACTTC. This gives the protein CASTTSRGLAGRYYEQYF.

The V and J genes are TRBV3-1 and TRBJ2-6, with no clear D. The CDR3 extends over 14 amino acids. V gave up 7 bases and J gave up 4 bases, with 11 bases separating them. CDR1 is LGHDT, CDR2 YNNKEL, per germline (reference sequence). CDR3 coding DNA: TGTGCCAGCAAGTATAGGGCCGGGGCCAACGTCCTGACTTTC. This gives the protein CASKYRAGANVLTF. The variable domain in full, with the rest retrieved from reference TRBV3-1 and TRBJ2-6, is DTAVSQTPKYLVTQMGNDKSIKCEQNLGHDTMYWYKQDSKKFLKIMFSYNNKELIINETVPNRFSPKSPDKAHLNLHINSLELGDSAVYFCASKYRAGANVLTFGAGSRLTVL.

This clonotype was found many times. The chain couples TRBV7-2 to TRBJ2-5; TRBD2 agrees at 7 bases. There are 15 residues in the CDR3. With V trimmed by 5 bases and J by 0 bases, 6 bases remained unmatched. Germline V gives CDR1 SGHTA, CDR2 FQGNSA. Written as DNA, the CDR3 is TGTGCCAGCAGCGGACACGGGGGGTACCAAGAGACCCAGTACTTC. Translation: CASSGHGGYQETQYF.

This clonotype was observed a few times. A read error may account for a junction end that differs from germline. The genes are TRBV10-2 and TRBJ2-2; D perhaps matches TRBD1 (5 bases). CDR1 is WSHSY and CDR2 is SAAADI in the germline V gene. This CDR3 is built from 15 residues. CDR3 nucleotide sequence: TGTGCCAGCAGTTACTCTCCCAGGGACACCGGGGAGCTGTTTTTT. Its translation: CASSYSPRDTGELFF.

The CDR3 here is CATSRDITGLSGEQFF. The DNA of the CDR3 is TGTGCCACCAGCAGAGATATCACAGGACTGAGTGGTGAGCAGTTCTTC. The chain links TRBV15 to TRBJ2-1, with D perhaps given as TRBD1 or TRBD2 (5 bases each). The CDR3 totals 16 residues. V was clipped by 0 bases and J by 9 bases, with 18 bases between them. The germline CDR1 and CDR2 sequences are LNHNV and YYDKDF (reference sequence).